This passage covers 24 T cell receptor beta chains from one sample sequenced in a study of immune evolution from preneoplasia to lung adenocarcinoma. The assay was immunoSEQ multiplex PCR, and TCRdb's table has in-frame clones only and misses some. This table holds 7,500 to 10,000 clones, about three quarters found once. Sequencing was carried out using FFPE minimally invasive lung adenocarcinoma tissue. These receptors came from a person between 65 and 79 years old with lung adenocarcinoma. Some clones in this sample may be carry-over from other donors' samples.

The genes are TRBV5-4 and TRBJ2-5, with TRBD1 as a possible D gene (6 bases). Trimming removed 4 bases from V and 5 bases from J, with 12 bases in between. Germline CDR1 is SGHNT and CDR2 is YYREEE (reference sequence). There are 13 residues in the CDR3. In DNA form, the CDR3 reads TGTGCCAGCAGCGTGGACAGTCGGGAGACCCAGTACTTC. This gives the protein CASSVDSRETQYF.

V is TRBV28 and J is TRBJ2-1; no firm D call. Germline CDR1 and CDR2: MDHEN and SYDVKM. Trimming left V 6 bases short and J 15 bases short, with 24 bases between. The CDR3 is made up of 14 amino acids. CDR3 DNA: TGTGCCAGCAGACCAATCGGTCCCGCCAAATGGGGGTTCTTC. This codes for CASRPIGPAKWGFF.

The chain recombines TRBV30 with TRBJ1-1; D is ambiguous. Germline CDR1 and CDR2: GTSNPN and SVGIG (reference sequence). CDR3 length equals 13 residues. Trimming removed 0 bases at V and 10 bases at J, with 15 bases between. The CDR3 is CAWSVSGSEVAFF. The DNA for the CDR3 is TGTGCCTGGAGTGTGTCGGGGTCCGAAGTAGCTTTCTTT.

The rearrangement uses TRBV7-9 and TRBJ1-1; D is perhaps TRBD1 (6 bases). CDR1 is SEHNR and CDR2 is FQNEAQ in the germline V gene (reference sequence). Trimming left V 4 bases short and J 3 bases short, with 12 bases between. There are 14 residues in the CDR3. The CDR3 DNA sequence: TGTGCCAGCAGCTATCAGGGGTCGCACACTGAAGCTTTCTTT. Protein: CASSYQGSHTEAFF.

The chain couples TRBV2 to TRBJ2-2; the D gene is possibly TRBD2 (5 bases). Trimming took 7 bases from V and 1 from J, leaving 13 bases between them. The CDR3 has 15 amino acids. Germline V CDR1 and CDR2: SNHLY, FYNNEI. The CDR3 DNA reads TGTGCCAGCATGGTATCCGGGATGAACACCGGGGAGCTGTTTTTT. This sequence encodes CASMVSGMNTGELFF.

The rearrangement uses TRBV5-6 and TRBJ2-7; the match to TRBD1 covers 11 bases. Germline CDR1 SGHDT, CDR2 YYEEEE. V was pared by 0 bases and J by 5 bases, with 4 bases of the junction left unmatched. The CDR3 runs 15 residues. CDR3 nucleotide sequence: TGTGCCAGCAGCTTGGCGGACAGGGGGCTTAACGAGCAGTACTTC. Residues: CASSLADRGLNEQYF.

This clone has a single count. The V call is TRBV18, the J call TRBJ1-3; a weak D match, TRBD1 (5 bases). The CDR3 contains 13 residues. Trimming stripped 9 bases from V and 2 bases from J, with 11 bases between. The germline gives CDR1 KGHSH, CDR2 LQKENI. In nucleotides, the CDR3 is TGTGCCAGTCGATTGGACACTGGAAACACCATATATTTT. This sequence encodes CASRLDTGNTIYF.

The chain recombines TRBV30 with TRBJ1-2, with D possibly being TRBD1 (5 bases). The CDR3 runs 13 residues. Germline-derived CDR1 and CDR2 are GTSNPN and SVGIG (reference sequence). V lost 1 base and J lost 7, with 13 bases in between. This chain's CDR3 is CAWSGSGGGGYTF. The CDR3 DNA reads TGTGCCTGGAGTGGTTCGGGGGGTGGTGGCTACACCTTC. The variable domain in full, completed from reference TRBV30 and TRBJ1-2, reads SQTIHQWPATLVQPVGSPLSLECTVEGTSNPNLYWYRQAAGRGLQLLFYSVGIGQISSEVPQNLSASRPQDRQFILSSKKLLLSDSGFYLCAWSGSGGGGYTFGSGTRLTVV.

This clone has a handful of counts. The chain uses TRBV7-2 and TRBJ2-2; D might be TRBD1 (6 bases). With 4 bases removed from V and 0 bases from J, the gap between germline ends came to 9 bases. Looked up from germline, CDR1 is SGHTA and CDR2 is FQGNSA. The CDR3 covers 15 residues. The CDR3 DNA is TGTGCCAGCAGCTGGGGACAAACGAACACCGGGGAGCTGTTTTTT. As protein: CASSWGQTNTGELFF.

About this clone itself: The junction differs from germline at one of its ends, possibly a read error. The CDR3 region has the DNA TGCAGCGTTGAAGTACTAGCTGCCACAAATACGCAGTATTTT. Protein product: CSVEVLAATNTQYF. The chain employs TRBV29-1 and TRBJ2-3, with TRBD2 as a possible D gene (6 bases). The V gene's germline CDR1 is SQVTM and CDR2 ANQGSEA. This CDR3 contains 14 residues.

This clone has just a few counts. The chain employs TRBV19 and TRBJ1-2, with TRBD1 matching 7 bases. Germline loops: CDR1 LNHDA, CDR2 SQIVND (reference sequence). The V and J ends lost 9 bases and 3 bases, in that order; junction bases with no gene match: 7. This CDR3 is built from 13 residues. This chain's CDR3 is CASDREGDYGYTF. The CDR3 bases are TGTGCCAGCGACAGGGAAGGGGACTATGGCTACACCTTC.

The chain has TRBV4-1 and TRBJ2-2; D ambiguous. The ends were cut back, 2 bases at V and 5 bases at J, with 3 bases in the middle. The CDR3 loop spans 12 amino acids. From germline, CDR1 is MGHRA and CDR2 YSYEKL. The CDR3 loop reads CASSQITGELFF. The DNA for the CDR3 is TGCGCCAGCAGCCAAATAACCGGGGAGCTGTTTTTT.

V and J are TRBV9 and TRBJ1-6; a possible D gene is TRBD1 (6 bases). V lost 3 bases and J lost 9, with 16 bases in between. The CDR3 is made up of 15 amino acids. Germline V CDR1 and CDR2: SGDLS, YYNGEE. The CDR3 protein is CASSDPGAAASPLHF. CDR3 DNA sequence: TGTGCCAGCAGCGACCCAGGGGCCGCTGCTTCACCCCTCCACTTT.

This clone was counted a single time. The rearrangement joins TRBV11-2 to TRBJ2-5; no reliable D call. The germline V and J ends were trimmed by 5 bases and 5 bases, with 6 bases remaining between them. CDR1 is SGHAT and CDR2 is FQNNGV in the germline V gene. The CDR3 runs 11 residues. DNA of the CDR3: TGTGCCAGCAGCACTGTCGAGACCCAGTACTTC. Residues: CASSTVETQYF.

V is TRBV19 and J is TRBJ1-1; perhaps TRBD1 as D (5 bases). The CDR3 has 12 amino acids. Trimming removed 3 bases from V and 8 bases from J, with 10 bases in between. The germline CDR1 and CDR2 sequences are LNHDA and SQIVND (reference sequence). The CDR3 loop reads CASSIGGLEAFF. DNA for the CDR3: TGTGCCAGTAGTATTGGGGGTTTAGAAGCTTTCTTT.

This chain links TRBV6-5 with TRBJ1-2, with D hard to call. This CDR3 spans 14 amino acids. Germline V gene lookup returns CDR1 MNHEY and CDR2 SVGAGI. V dropped 4 bases and J dropped 3 bases, with 12 bases sitting between them. The CDR3, as DNA: TGTGCCAGCAGTTCCCTTCCGGGGTACTATGGCTACACCTTC. It yields the protein CASSSLPGYYGYTF.

This sequence joins TRBV7-3 and TRBJ2-1; a possible D gene is TRBD1 (6 bases). The length of the CDR3 is 13 residues. V was cut by 1 base and J by 5 bases, with 6 bases left in between. Looked up from germline, CDR1 is SGHTA and CDR2 is FQGTGA. The CDR3, as DNA: TGTGCCAGCAGCTTAAGACAGGACAATGAGCAGTTCTTC. This codes for CASSLRQDNEQFF.

The rearrangement joins TRBV6-1 to TRBJ2-7, with TRBD1 matching 7 bases. CDR1 and CDR2 (germline): MNHNS, SASEGT. The CDR3 runs to 16 residues. With V trimmed by 3 bases and J by 2 bases, 10 bases remained unmatched. The CDR3 reads CASSDPGTARAYEQYF. The CDR3 bases are TGTGCCAGCAGTGACCCCGGGACAGCCAGAGCCTACGAGCAGTACTTC.

This clone was seen more than once but under ten times. The rearrangement joins TRBV20-1 to TRBJ1-1, with D possibly TRBD1 on 5 matching bases. Germline CDR1 and CDR2: DFQATT and SNEGSKA (reference sequence). Trimming left V 3 bases short and J 6 bases short, with 8 bases between. This CDR3 region has 11 residues. CDR3 residues: CSASQGAEAFF. Written as DNA, the CDR3 is TGCAGTGCTAGTCAAGGGGCTGAAGCTTTCTTT.

This rearrangement joins TRBV5-1 to TRBJ1-5; TRBD1 agrees at 8 bases. CDR1 and CDR2 from the germline V gene are SGHRS and YFSETQ. This CDR3 comprises 13 residues. V dropped 0 bases and J dropped 7; count of bases not matched to a gene: 0. The CDR3 is CASSLDRGQPQHF. The CDR3 DNA follows: TGCGCCAGCAGCTTGGACAGGGGGCAGCCCCAGCATTTT.

This sequence joins TRBV4-1 and TRBJ2-7; D is possibly TRBD1 (6 bases). Trimming removed 0 bases at V and 3 bases at J, with 15 bases between. This CDR3 has 16 amino acids. Per the germline V gene, CDR1 is MGHRA and CDR2 is YSYEKL. The CDR3, as DNA: TGCGCCAGCAGCCAAGATCCTGGGGGCGCGCTCTACGAGCAGTACTTC. Translated: CASSQDPGGALYEQYF.

V and J are TRBV6-6 and TRBJ1-4; D not resolved. The CDR3 is 15 amino acids. CDR1 is MNHNY and CDR2 is SVGAGI in the germline V gene (reference sequence). The V end lost 2 bases, the J end lost 6 bases, and 13 bases lay between the germline ends. The CDR3, as DNA: TGTGCCAGCAGTTACCACGGGCCCGGGGATGAAAAACTGTTTTTT. This gives the protein CASSYHGPGDEKLFF.

This chain joins TRBV9 and TRBJ2-5; D gene ambiguous. There are 14 residues in the CDR3. V lost 4 bases and J 5 bases, leaving 15 bases between the germline ends. Germline CDR1 is SGDLS and CDR2 is YYNGEE. DNA of the CDR3: TGTGCCAGCAGCCCCGGAAGTGTTTGGGAGACCCAGTACTTC. It translates to CASSPGSVWETQYF.

The chain couples TRBV30 to TRBJ1-4, with 7 bases that match TRBD1. Germline CDR1 is GTSNPN and CDR2 is SVGIG (reference sequence). J gave up 3 bases and V 1 base, and 8 bases lay outside the gene matches. This CDR3 region has 16 residues. This chain's CDR3 is CAWSGEGADSNEKLFF. CDR3 in DNA: TGTGCCTGGAGTGGTGAGGGGGCGGATTCTAATGAAAAACTGTTTTTT.